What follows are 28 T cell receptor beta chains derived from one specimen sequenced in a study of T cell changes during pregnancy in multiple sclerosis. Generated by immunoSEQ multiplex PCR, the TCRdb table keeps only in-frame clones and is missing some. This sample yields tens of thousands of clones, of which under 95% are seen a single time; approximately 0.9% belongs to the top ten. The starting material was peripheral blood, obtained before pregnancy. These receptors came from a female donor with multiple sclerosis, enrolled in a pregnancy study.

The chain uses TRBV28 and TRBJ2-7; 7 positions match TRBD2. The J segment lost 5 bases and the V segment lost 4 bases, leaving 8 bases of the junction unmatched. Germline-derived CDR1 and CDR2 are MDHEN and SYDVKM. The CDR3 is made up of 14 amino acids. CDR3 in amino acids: CASSYGGSPHEQYF. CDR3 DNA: TGTGCCAGCAGTTATGGCGGGAGTCCCCACGAGCAGTACTTC.

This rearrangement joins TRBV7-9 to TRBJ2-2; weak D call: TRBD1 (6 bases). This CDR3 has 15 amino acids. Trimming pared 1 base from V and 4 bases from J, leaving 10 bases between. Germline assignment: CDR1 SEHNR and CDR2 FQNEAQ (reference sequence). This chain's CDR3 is CASSLGGQFTGELFF. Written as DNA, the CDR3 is TGTGCCAGCAGCTTAGGTGGACAGTTCACCGGGGAGCTGTTTTTT.

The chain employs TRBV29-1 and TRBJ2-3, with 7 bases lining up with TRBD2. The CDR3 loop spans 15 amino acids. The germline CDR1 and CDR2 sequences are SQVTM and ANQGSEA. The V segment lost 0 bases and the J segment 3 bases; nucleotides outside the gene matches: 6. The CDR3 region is CSVEEAGAGTDTQYF. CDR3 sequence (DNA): TGCAGCGTTGAAGAGGCGGGAGCAGGTACAGATACGCAGTATTTT.

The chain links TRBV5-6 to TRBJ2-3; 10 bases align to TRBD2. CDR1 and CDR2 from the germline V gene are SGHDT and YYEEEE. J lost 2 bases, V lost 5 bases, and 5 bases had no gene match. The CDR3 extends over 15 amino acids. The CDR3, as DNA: TGTGCCAGCAGGGGGGGACTAGCGCCCACAGATACGCAGTATTTT. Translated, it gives CASRGGLAPTDTQYF.

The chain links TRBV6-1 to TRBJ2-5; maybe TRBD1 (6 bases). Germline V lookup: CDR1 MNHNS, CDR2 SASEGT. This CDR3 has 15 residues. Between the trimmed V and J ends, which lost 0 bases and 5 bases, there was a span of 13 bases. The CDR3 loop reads CASSEAHRVWETQYF. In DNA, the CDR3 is TGTGCCAGCAGTGAAGCCCACAGGGTGTGGGAGACCCAGTACTTC.

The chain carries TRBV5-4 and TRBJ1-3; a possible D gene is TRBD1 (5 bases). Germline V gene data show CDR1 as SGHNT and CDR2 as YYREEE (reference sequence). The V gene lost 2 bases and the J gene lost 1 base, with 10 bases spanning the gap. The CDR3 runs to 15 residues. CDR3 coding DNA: TGTGCCAGCAGCTTTACAAAGGGGTCTGGAAACACCATATATTTT. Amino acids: CASSFTKGSGNTIYF.

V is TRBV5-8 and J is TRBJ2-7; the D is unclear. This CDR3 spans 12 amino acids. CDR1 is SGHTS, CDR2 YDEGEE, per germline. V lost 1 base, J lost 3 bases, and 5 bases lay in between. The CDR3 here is CASSLSGYEQYF. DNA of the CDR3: TGTGCCAGCAGCTTGTCAGGCTACGAGCAGTACTTC.

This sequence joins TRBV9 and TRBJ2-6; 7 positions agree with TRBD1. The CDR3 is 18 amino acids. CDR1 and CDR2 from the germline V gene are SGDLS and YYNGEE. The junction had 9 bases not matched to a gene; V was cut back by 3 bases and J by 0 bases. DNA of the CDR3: TGTGCCAGCAGCGAATGGGACAGCTCTAGCTCTGGGGCCAACGTCCTGACTTTC. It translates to CASSEWDSSSSGANVLTF.

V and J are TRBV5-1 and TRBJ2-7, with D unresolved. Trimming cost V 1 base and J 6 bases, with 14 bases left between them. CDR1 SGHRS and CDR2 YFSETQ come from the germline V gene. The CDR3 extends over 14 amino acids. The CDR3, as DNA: TGCGCCAGCAGCTTGTACTCCCCGCCCGGCGAGCAGTACTTC. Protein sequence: CASSLYSPPGEQYF.

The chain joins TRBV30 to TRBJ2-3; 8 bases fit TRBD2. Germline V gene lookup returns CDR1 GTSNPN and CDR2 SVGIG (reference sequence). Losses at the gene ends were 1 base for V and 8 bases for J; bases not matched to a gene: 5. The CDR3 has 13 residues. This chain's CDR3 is CAWSAAGLGTQYF. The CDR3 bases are TGTGCCTGGAGTGCGGCGGGACTAGGTACGCAGTATTTT.

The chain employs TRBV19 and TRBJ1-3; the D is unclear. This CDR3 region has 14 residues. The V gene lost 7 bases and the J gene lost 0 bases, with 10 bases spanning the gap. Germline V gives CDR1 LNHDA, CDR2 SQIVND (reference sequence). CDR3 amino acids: CASTLRVSGNTIYF. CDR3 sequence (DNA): TGTGCCAGTACTCTACGGGTCTCTGGAAACACCATATATTTT.

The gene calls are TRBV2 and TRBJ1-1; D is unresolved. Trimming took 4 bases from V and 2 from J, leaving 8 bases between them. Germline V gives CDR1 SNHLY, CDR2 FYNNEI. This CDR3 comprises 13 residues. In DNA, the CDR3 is TGTGCCAGCAGTGGGCAGGTCAACACTGAAGCTTTCTTT. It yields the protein CASSGQVNTEAFF.

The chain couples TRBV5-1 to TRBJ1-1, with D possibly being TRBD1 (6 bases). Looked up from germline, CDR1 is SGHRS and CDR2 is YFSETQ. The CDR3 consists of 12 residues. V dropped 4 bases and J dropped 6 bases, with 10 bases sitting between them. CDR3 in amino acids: CASSRDNSEAFF. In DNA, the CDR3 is TGCGCCAGCAGCCGGGACAATTCTGAAGCTTTCTTT.

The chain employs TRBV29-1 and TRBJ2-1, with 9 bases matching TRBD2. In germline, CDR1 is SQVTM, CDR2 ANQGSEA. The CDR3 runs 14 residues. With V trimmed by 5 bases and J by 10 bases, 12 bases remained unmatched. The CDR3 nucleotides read TGCAGCGTTCGACGGGGAACGCGGGGGGGCGAGCAGTTCTTC. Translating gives CSVRRGTRGGEQFF.

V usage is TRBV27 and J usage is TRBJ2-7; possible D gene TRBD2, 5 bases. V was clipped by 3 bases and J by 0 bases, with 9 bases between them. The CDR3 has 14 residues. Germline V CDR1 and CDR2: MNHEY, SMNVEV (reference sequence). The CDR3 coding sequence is TGTGCCAGCAGTTTTAGCGCTCGCTCCTACGAGCAGTACTTC. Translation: CASSFSARSYEQYF.

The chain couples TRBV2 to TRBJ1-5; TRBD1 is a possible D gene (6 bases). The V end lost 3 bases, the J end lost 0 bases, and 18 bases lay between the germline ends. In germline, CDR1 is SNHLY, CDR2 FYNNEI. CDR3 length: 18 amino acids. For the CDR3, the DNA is TGTGCCAGCAGTGACCCTGGACAGAGAAGGTATAGCAATCAGCCCCAGCATTTT. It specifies CASSDPGQRRYSNQPQHF.

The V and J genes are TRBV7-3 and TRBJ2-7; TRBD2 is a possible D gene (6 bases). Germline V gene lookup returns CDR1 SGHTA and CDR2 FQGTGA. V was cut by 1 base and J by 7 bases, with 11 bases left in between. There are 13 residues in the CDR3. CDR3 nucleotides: TGTGCCAGCAGCTTAAGGCGTGCGGGGGAGCAGTACTTC. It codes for CASSLRRAGEQYF. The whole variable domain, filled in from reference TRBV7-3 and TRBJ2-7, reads GAGVSQTPSNKVTEKGKYVELRCDPISGHTALYWYRQSLGQGPEFLIYFQGTGAADDSGLPNDRFFAVRPEGSVSTLKIQRTERGDSAVYLCASSLRRAGEQYFGPGTRLTVT.

In DNA form, the CDR3 reads TGCGCCAGCAGTGAGTCTGCGGGAGCCCCCTACAATGAGCAGTTCTTC. Its translation: CASSESAGAPYNEQFF. The chain is built from TRBV10-1 and TRBJ2-1; 7 positions agree with TRBD2. The CDR3 length is 16 residues. Germline CDR1 and CDR2: WNHNN and SYGVQD (reference sequence). V shed 0 bases and J 2 bases; nucleotides not matched to a gene: 4.

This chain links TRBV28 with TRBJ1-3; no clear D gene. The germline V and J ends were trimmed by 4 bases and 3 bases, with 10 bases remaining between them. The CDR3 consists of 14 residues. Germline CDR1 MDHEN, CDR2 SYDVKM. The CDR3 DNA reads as TGTGCCAGCAGTTACGGGGTATTTGGAAACACCATATATTTT. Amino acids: CASSYGVFGNTIYF. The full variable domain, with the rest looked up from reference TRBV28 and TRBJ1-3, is DVKVTQSSRYLVKRTGEKVFLECVQDMDHENMFWYRQDPGLGLRLIYFSYDVKMKEKGDIPEGYSVSREKKERFSLILESASTNQTSMYLCASSYGVFGNTIYFGEGSWLTVV.

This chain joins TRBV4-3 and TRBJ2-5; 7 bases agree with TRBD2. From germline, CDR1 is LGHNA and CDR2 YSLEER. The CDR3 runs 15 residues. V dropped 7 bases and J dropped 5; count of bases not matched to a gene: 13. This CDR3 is CASILGTKGWETQYF. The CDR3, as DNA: TGCGCCAGCATACTCGGGACTAAAGGGTGGGAGACCCAGTACTTC.

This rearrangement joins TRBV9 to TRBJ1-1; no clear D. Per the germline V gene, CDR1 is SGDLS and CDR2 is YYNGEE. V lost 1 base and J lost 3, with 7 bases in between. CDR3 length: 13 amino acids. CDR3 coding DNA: TGTGCCAGCAGCGTAATCCGGGACACTGAAGCTTTCTTT. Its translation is CASSVIRDTEAFF.

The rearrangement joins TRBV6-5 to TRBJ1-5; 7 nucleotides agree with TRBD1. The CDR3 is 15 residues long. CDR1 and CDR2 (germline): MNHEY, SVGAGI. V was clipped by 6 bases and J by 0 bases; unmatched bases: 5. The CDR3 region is CASRLGQNSNQPQHF. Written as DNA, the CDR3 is TGTGCCAGCAGACTGGGACAGAATAGCAATCAGCCCCAGCATTTT.

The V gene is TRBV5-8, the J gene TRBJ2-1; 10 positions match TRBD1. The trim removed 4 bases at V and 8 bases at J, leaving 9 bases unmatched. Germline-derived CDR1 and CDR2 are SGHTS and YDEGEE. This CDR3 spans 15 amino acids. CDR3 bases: TGTGCCAGCAGCATCAGGACAGGGGGTTCGGATGAGCAGTTCTTC. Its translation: CASSIRTGGSDEQFF.

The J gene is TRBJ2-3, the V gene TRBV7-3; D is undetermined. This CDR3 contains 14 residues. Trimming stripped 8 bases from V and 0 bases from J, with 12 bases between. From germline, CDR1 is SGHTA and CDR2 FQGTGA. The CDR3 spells CASAETSSTDTQYF. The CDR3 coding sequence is TGTGCCAGCGCGGAGACTTCTAGCACAGATACGCAGTATTTT.

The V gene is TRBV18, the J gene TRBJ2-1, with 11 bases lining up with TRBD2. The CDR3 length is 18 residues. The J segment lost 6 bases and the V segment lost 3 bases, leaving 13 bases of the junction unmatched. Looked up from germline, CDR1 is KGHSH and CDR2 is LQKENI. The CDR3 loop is CASSPATLGLAAPNEQFF. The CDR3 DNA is TGTGCCAGCTCACCGGCTACCTTGGGACTAGCGGCCCCCAATGAGCAGTTCTTC.

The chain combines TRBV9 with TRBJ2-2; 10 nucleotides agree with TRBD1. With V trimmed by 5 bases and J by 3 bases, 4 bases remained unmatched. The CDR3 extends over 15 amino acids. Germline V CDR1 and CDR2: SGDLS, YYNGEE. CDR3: CASRAGTGDTGELFF. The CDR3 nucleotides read TGTGCCAGCAGGGCCGGGACAGGGGACACCGGGGAGCTGTTTTTT. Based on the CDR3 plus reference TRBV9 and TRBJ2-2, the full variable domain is DSGVTQTPKHLITATGQRVTLRCSPRSGDLSVYWYQQSLDQGLQFLIQYYNGEERAKGNILERFSAQQFPDLHSELNLSSLELGDSALYFCASRAGTGDTGELFFGEGSRLTVL.

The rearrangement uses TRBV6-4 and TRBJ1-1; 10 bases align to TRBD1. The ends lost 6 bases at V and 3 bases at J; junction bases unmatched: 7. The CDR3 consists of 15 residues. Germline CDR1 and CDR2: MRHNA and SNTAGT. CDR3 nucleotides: TGTGCCAGCAGACAGTCCGGGACAGGGGACACTGAAGCTTTCTTT. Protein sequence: CASRQSGTGDTEAFF.

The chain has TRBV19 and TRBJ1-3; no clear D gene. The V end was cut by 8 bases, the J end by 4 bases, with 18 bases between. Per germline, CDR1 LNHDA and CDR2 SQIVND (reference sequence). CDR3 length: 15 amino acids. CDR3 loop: CASGLGPGSGNTIYF. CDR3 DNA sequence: TGTGCCAGTGGATTAGGTCCAGGCTCGGGAAACACCATATATTTT.